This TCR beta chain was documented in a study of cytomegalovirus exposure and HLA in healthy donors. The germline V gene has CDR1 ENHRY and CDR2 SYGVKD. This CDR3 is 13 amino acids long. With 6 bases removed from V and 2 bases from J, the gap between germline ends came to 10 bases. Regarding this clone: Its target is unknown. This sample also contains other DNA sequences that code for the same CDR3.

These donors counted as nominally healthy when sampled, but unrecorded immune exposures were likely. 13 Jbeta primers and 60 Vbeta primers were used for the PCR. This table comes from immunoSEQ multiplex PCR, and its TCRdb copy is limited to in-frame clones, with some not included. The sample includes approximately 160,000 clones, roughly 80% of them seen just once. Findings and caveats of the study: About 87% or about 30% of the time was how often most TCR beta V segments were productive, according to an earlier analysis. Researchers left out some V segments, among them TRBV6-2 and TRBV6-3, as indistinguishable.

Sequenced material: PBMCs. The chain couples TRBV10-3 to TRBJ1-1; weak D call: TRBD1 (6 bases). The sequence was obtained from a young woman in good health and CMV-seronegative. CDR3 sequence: CAISGQLNTEAFF. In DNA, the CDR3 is TGTGCCATCAGCGGACAGTTAAACACTGAAGCTTTCTTT.